The 32 T cell receptor beta chains in this list originate from one sample, sequenced in a study of cytomegalovirus exposure and HLA in healthy donors. Use of 60 Vbeta and 13 Jbeta primers characterized the PCR. Some clones are missing from TCRdb's copy, which holds only in-frame ones; the method was immunoSEQ multiplex PCR. The table includes about 69,000 clones, roughly 74% detected once. Sequencing was done on a sample of PBMCs. The source is a woman aged 60 to 75 in good health and CMV-seropositive.

Turning to this clone: A junction boundary mismatches the germline segment, possibly from a read error. The chain recombines TRBV18 with TRBJ2-7, with D possibly being TRBD2 (6 bases). The CDR3 extends over 13 amino acids. Germline-derived CDR1 and CDR2 are KGHSH and LQKENI. The CDR3, as DNA: TGTGCCAGCGCCCGGGACTTCTCCGACGAGCAGTACTTC. Amino acids: CASARDFSDEQYF.

This clone came up a few times. The rearrangement links TRBV5-1 to TRBJ1-2; D remains ambiguous. The CDR3 contains 14 residues. Germline assignment: CDR1 SGHRS and CDR2 YFSETQ. V lost 6 bases and J lost 0, with 12 bases in between. CDR3 sequence reads: CASTLGGTNYGYTF. The CDR3 DNA reads TGCGCCAGCACCCTAGGAGGGACTAACTATGGCTACACCTTC.

This clone has only a few counts. In the same sample, other DNA sequences code for this CDR3. This chain joins TRBV10-3 and TRBJ2-7; 13 bases match TRBD2. This CDR3 spans 16 amino acids. J was trimmed by 4 bases and V by 3 bases; bases with no gene match: 6. The germline V gene has CDR1 ENHRY and CDR2 SYGVKD. Here the CDR3 reads CAISEPTSGRSYEQYF. CDR3 in DNA: TGTGCCATCAGTGAACCGACTAGCGGGAGGTCTTACGAGCAGTACTTC.

The rearrangement uses TRBV18 and TRBJ2-2, with D hard to call. V gave up 3 bases and J gave up 5 bases, with 10 bases separating them. Germline CDR1 reads KGHSH; CDR2 reads LQKENI. CDR3 length: 14 residues. CDR3 nucleotide sequence: TGTGCCAGCTCACCTCTAGAGTCGACCGGGGAGCTGTTTTTT. It encodes CASSPLESTGELFF.

This chain uses TRBV5-4 with TRBJ1-2; perhaps TRBD1 as D (5 bases). The CDR3 spans 13 residues. Trimming took 4 bases from V and 4 from J, leaving 11 bases between them. CDR1 is SGHNT, CDR2 YYREEE, per germline (reference sequence). Here the CDR3 reads CASSPDRIYGYTF. CDR3 coding DNA: TGTGCCAGCAGCCCAGACAGAATCTATGGCTACACCTTC. Looking up the rest from reference TRBV5-4 and TRBJ1-2 gives the full variable domain: ETGVTQSPTHLIKTRGQQVTLRCSSQSGHNTVSWYQQALGQGPQFIFQYYREEENGRGNFPPRFSGLQFPNYSSELNVNALELDDSALYLCASSPDRIYGYTFGSGTRLTVV.

CDR3 protein: CASSRGLQGANTGELFF. The CDR3 coding sequence is TGCGCCAGCAGCCGCGGACTACAGGGGGCGAACACCGGGGAGCTGTTTTTT. The V call is TRBV4-1, the J call TRBJ2-2, with 8 bases fitting TRBD1. CDR3 length: 17 residues. V shed 4 bases and J 0 bases; nucleotides not matched to a gene: 7. Germline CDR1 is MGHRA and CDR2 is YSYEKL.

The V call is TRBV11-3, the J call TRBJ1-2, with no clear D. The CDR3 loop spans 13 amino acids. Germline values: CDR1 SGHNT, CDR2 YENEEA. V dropped 5 bases and J dropped 7 bases, with 14 bases sitting between them. The CDR3 region has the DNA TGTGCCAGCAGCGTGGGGAGGAGGAGTGGCTACACCTTC. It codes for CASSVGRRSGYTF. Variable domain in full (rest from reference TRBV11-3 and TRBJ1-2): EAGVVQSPRYKIIEKKQPVAFWCNPISGHNTLYWYLQNLGQGPELLIRYENEEAVDDSQLPKDRFSAERLKGVDSTLKIQPAELGDSAVYLCASSVGRRSGYTFGSGTRLTVV.

The chain couples TRBV11-3 to TRBJ2-1; TRBD2 might be the D (6 bases). The CDR3 has 14 residues. CDR1 is SGHNT, CDR2 YENEEA, per germline. Deletions cut 5 bases from V and 2 bases from J, with 10 bases between. CDR3 residues: CASSLSGPYNEQFF. CDR3 DNA sequence: TGTGCCAGCAGCCTTAGCGGACCCTACAATGAGCAGTTCTTC.

A few counts support this clone. The V call is TRBV2, the J call TRBJ1-1; D is ambiguous. The CDR3 spans 13 residues. Trimming pared 7 bases from V and 1 base from J, leaving 10 bases between. Germline loops: CDR1 SNHLY, CDR2 FYNNEI. The DNA for the CDR3 is TGTGCCAGCATTGCACTTACGAACACTGAAGCTTTCTTT. Amino acid sequence: CASIALTNTEAFF.

The chain recombines TRBV19 with TRBJ1-2; TRBD1 aligns across 8 bases. Germline CDR1 is LNHDA and CDR2 is SQIVND (reference sequence). CDR3 length: 13 residues. Losses at the gene ends were 6 bases for V and 4 bases for J; bases not matched to a gene: 4. CDR3 loop: CASRDRVGYGYTF. In DNA form, the CDR3 reads TGTGCCAGTAGGGACAGGGTCGGCTATGGCTACACCTTC.

J is TRBJ2-1 and V is TRBV11-2; D is ambiguous. The CDR3 extends over 13 amino acids. Trimming stripped 0 bases from V and 7 bases from J, with 7 bases between. Germline V gene sequence: CDR1 SGHAT, CDR2 FQNNGV. The CDR3 region has the DNA TGTGCCAGCAGCTTAGAGCGACTGAATGAGCAGTTCTTC. Protein product: CASSLERLNEQFF.

This chain uses TRBV29-1 with TRBJ1-1, with a tentative D call TRBD1 (5 bases). Looked up from germline, CDR1 is SQVTM and CDR2 is ANQGSEA. The CDR3 sequence is 15 residues long. The V gene lost 1 base and the J gene lost 0 bases, with 12 bases spanning the gap. CDR3: CSVEGSGGMNTEAFF. CDR3 sequence (DNA): TGCAGCGTTGAAGGGTCGGGGGGAATGAACACTGAAGCTTTCTTT.

The V and J genes are TRBV2 and TRBJ2-7; 8 positions match TRBD1. This CDR3 region has 14 residues. Germline loops: CDR1 SNHLY, CDR2 FYNNEI. With V trimmed by 4 bases and J by 5 bases, 7 bases remained unmatched. CDR3 loop: CASSGNGQGNEQYF. The CDR3 coding sequence is TGTGCCAGCAGTGGGAATGGACAGGGCAACGAGCAGTACTTC.

CDR3 coding DNA: TGTGCCAGCAGCTTAGATCGCCAGAAAGCGATTAACTATGGCTACACCTTC. Translated: CASSLDRQKAINYGYTF. The V gene is TRBV7-2, the J gene TRBJ1-2; D unresolved. Germline lookup yields CDR1 SGHTA and CDR2 FQGNSA. V was clipped by 1 base and J by 1 base, with 16 bases between them. The CDR3 is 17 amino acids.

This clone has only a few counts. The chain combines TRBV19 with TRBJ2-1, with TRBD2 as a possible D gene (6 bases). Germline V CDR1 and CDR2: LNHDA, SQIVND (reference sequence). Trimming took off 6 bases at V and 7 bases at J, with 13 bases between the two ends. The CDR3 runs 13 residues. CDR3 nucleotide sequence: TGTGCCAGTAGCGAGACTAGGTCGAATGAGCAGTTCTTC. Translating gives CASSETRSNEQFF.

This clone was recorded only once. V is TRBV6-1 and J is TRBJ2-4; perhaps TRBD1 as D (6 bases). Germline-derived CDR1 and CDR2 are MNHNS and SASEGT. V was pared by 2 bases and J by 2 bases, with 16 bases between. This CDR3 has 17 amino acids. The CDR3: CASSELGPGQSKNIQYF. Here the CDR3 DNA reads TGTGCCAGCAGTGAATTGGGCCCTGGACAGTCCAAAAACATTCAGTACTTC.

The chain links TRBV6-6 to TRBJ2-5; 7 positions match TRBD2. The junction had 4 bases not matched to a gene; V was cut back by 2 bases and J by 4 bases. The CDR3 covers 14 residues. Per the germline V gene, CDR1 is MNHNY and CDR2 is SVGAGI (reference sequence). The CDR3 DNA reads TGTGCCAGCAGTTACGCGCGGGAGCCAGAGACCCAGTACTTC. It translates to CASSYAREPETQYF.

The gene calls are TRBV2 and TRBJ1-5, with D maybe TRBD1 (6 bases). The ends were cut back, 6 bases at V and 7 bases at J, with 13 bases in the middle. Germline CDR1 reads SNHLY; CDR2 reads FYNNEI. The CDR3 consists of 13 residues. In nucleotides, the CDR3 is TGTGCCAGCAGGAGGACAGACAGACAGCCCCAGCATTTT. It translates to CASRRTDRQPQHF.

The chain carries TRBV28 and TRBJ1-1, with unresolved D. The CDR3 length is 12 residues. Germline values: CDR1 MDHEN, CDR2 SYDVKM. V gave up 3 bases and J gave up 3 bases, with 5 bases separating them. The CDR3 here is CASSFEYTEAFF. In DNA form, the CDR3 reads TGTGCCAGCAGTTTCGAGTACACTGAAGCTTTCTTT.

This clone was seen at least ten times. V gene TRBV30 combines with J gene TRBJ2-1, with 10 bases that match TRBD2. CDR1 GTSNPN and CDR2 SVGIG come from the germline V gene (reference sequence). V shed 4 bases, J shed 9 bases, and the junction held 3 bases outside the gene matches. This CDR3 is 12 amino acids long. The CDR3 protein is CAWKAGGSEQFF. CDR3 DNA sequence: TGTGCCTGGAAAGCGGGAGGGAGTGAGCAGTTCTTC.

The chain joins TRBV11-3 to TRBJ2-1, with 7 positions matching TRBD1. CDR3 length equals 13 residues. Germline V gene lookup returns CDR1 SGHNT and CDR2 YENEEA. The J segment lost 6 bases and the V segment lost 5 bases, leaving 4 bases of the junction unmatched. CDR3 protein: CASSTGTVNEQFF. The CDR3 DNA sequence: TGTGCCAGCAGCACCGGGACAGTCAATGAGCAGTTCTTC.

The chain is built from TRBV7-6 and TRBJ1-1, with D hard to call. The CDR3 is 14 residues long. The V end lost 5 bases, the J end lost 6 bases, and 16 bases lay between the germline ends. CDR1 and CDR2 (germline): SGHVS, FNYEAQ. The CDR3 region has the DNA TGTGCCAGCAGCCCAGCGGCTTTTATCGCTGAAGCTTTCTTT. As protein: CASSPAAFIAEAFF.

This chain uses TRBV30 with TRBJ1-2, with D tentatively TRBD1 (6 bases). From germline, CDR1 is GTSNPN and CDR2 SVGIG (reference sequence). V was trimmed by 4 bases and J by 7 bases, leaving 16 bases between them. The length of the CDR3 is 13 residues. For the CDR3, the DNA is TGTGCCTGGACTTTAAAAGGGGGAGTTGGCTACACCTTC. It specifies CAWTLKGGVGYTF.

The J gene is TRBJ2-3, the V gene TRBV4-2, with 7 bases aligning to TRBD2. After removal of 2 bases from V and 0 bases from J, the junction contained 5 bases not matched to a gene. This CDR3 spans 16 amino acids. CDR1 and CDR2 from the germline V gene are LGHNA and YNFKEQ. In DNA, the CDR3 is TGTGCCAGCAGCCAAAACTCCGGGGGGAGCACAGATACGCAGTATTTT. Amino acids: CASSQNSGGSTDTQYF.

The J gene is TRBJ1-1, the V gene TRBV14; a possible D gene is TRBD1 (6 bases). Looked up from germline, CDR1 is SGHDN and CDR2 is FVKESK. The V gene lost 1 base and the J gene lost 6 bases, with 9 bases spanning the gap. The CDR3 consists of 13 residues. CDR3 amino acids: CASSQGPGAEAFF. The CDR3 DNA follows: TGTGCCAGCAGCCAAGGTCCAGGGGCTGAAGCTTTCTTT.

This chain links TRBV27 with TRBJ1-3, with D perhaps matching TRBD1 (5 bases). This CDR3 has 13 residues. Germline CDR1 MNHEY, CDR2 SMNVEV (reference sequence). Trimming pared 5 bases from V and 3 bases from J, leaving 8 bases between. The CDR3 coding sequence is TGTGCCAGCAGTCCAGGGAATGGAAACACCATATATTTT. Amino acids: CASSPGNGNTIYF.

The rearrangement uses TRBV18 and TRBJ1-1; TRBD1 matches at 8 bases. The CDR3 length is 15 residues. Per germline, CDR1 KGHSH and CDR2 LQKENI. The V segment lost 1 base and the J segment 5 bases; nucleotides outside the gene matches: 6. As DNA, the CDR3 is TGTGCCAGCTCACCACGGACAGGGCCCGGGACTGAAGCTTTCTTT. This encodes CASSPRTGPGTEAFF. The variable domain in full, completed from reference TRBV18 and TRBJ1-1, reads NAGVMQNPRHLVRRRGQEARLRCSPMKGHSHVYWYRQLPEEGLKFMVYLQKENIIDESGMPKERFSAEFPKEGPSILRIQQVVRGDSAAYFCASSPRTGPGTEAFFGQGTRLTVV.

The chain carries TRBV7-2 and TRBJ1-5, with 8 bases matching TRBD1. The CDR3 has 13 amino acids. The germline gives CDR1 SGHTA, CDR2 FQGNSA. J gave up 6 bases and V 5 bases, and 3 bases lay outside the gene matches. The CDR3 sequence: CASSEDRVQPQHF. The CDR3 bases are TGTGCCAGCAGCGAGGACAGGGTTCAGCCCCAGCATTTT.

V usage is TRBV10-3 and J usage is TRBJ1-5; D gene unclear. The CDR3 runs to 12 residues. V gave up 7 bases and J gave up 1 base, with 5 bases separating them. CDR1 and CDR2 (germline): ENHRY, SYGVKD. CDR3 amino acids: CAITLSNQPQHF. CDR3 nucleotides: TGTGCCATCACTCTAAGCAATCAGCCCCAGCATTTT.

The rearrangement links TRBV29-1 to TRBJ2-7; TRBD2 is a possible D gene (6 bases). The germline V gene has CDR1 SQVTM and CDR2 ANQGSEA. V gave up 1 base and J gave up 4 bases, with 14 bases separating them. CDR3 length: 14 residues. This chain's CDR3 is CSVEVVSGTYEQYF. The CDR3 DNA is TGCAGCGTTGAAGTGGTCTCAGGGACTTACGAGCAGTACTTC.

This sequence joins TRBV30 and TRBJ1-5; 10 bases are shared with TRBD1. The CDR3 contains 14 residues. Trimming cost V 2 bases and J 6 bases; bases outside gene matches: 4. The germline V gene encodes CDR1 GTSNPN and CDR2 SVGIG (reference sequence). CDR3 nucleotides: TGTGCCTGGAGTTCCGGGACAGGGGCTCAGCCCCAGCATTTT. Translated: CAWSSGTGAQPQHF.

V and J are TRBV27 and TRBJ2-2, with 9 bases that match TRBD1. Per the germline V gene, CDR1 is MNHEY and CDR2 is SMNVEV (reference sequence). The CDR3 loop spans 15 amino acids. Trimming at V came to 8 bases and at J to 7 bases, leaving 11 bases not matched to a gene. CDR3: CASGSGTGSFGELFF. The CDR3 nucleotides are TGTGCCAGCGGATCCGGGACAGGGTCATTCGGGGAGCTGTTTTTT.